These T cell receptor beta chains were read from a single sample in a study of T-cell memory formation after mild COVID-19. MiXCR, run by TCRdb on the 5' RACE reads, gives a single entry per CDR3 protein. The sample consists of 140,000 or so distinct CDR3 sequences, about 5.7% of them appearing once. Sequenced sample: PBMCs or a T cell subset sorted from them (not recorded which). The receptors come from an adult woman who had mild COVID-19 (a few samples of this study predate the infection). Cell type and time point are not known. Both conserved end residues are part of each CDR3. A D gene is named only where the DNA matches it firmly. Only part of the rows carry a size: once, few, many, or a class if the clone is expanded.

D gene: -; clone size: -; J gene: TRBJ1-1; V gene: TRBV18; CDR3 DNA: TGTGCCAGCTCCCCCAGTCGATACAGCGGGGACACTGAAGCTTTCTTT; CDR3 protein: CASSPSRYSGDTEAFF
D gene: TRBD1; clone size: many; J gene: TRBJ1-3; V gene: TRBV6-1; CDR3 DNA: TGTGCCAGCAGTGAATGGGGACAGGCCCCTGGAAACACCATATATTTT; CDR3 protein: CASSEWGQAPGNTIYF
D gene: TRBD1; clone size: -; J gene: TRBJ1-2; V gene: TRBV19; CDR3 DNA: TGTGCCAGTAGTAGAGGGGGCGTCTATGGCTACACCTTC; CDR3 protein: CASSRGGVYGYTF
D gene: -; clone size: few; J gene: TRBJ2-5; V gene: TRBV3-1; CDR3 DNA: TGTGCCAGCAGCCGGAACATTTGGAGGCAGCAAACTACAGAGACCCAGTACTTC; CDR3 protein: CASSRNIWRQQTTETQYF
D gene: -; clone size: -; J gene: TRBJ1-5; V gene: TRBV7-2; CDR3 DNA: TGTGCCAGCAGCTTTAACTTTGGAGGGACCAATCAGCCCCAGCATTTT; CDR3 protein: CASSFNFGGTNQPQHF
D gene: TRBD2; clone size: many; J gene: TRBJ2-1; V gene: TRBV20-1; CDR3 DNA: TGCAGTGCGAGACCACTAGCGGGAGTCTATGAGCAGTTCTTC; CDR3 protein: CSARPLAGVYEQFF
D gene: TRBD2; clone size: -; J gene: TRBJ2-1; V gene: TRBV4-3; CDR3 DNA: TGCGCCAGCAGCCAAGATGGACTAGCGGGGAGCTCCTACAATGAGCAGTTCTTC; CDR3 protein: CASSQDGLAGSSYNEQFF
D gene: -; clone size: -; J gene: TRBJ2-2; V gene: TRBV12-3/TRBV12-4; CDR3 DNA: TGTGCCACCTCGTGGTCTAGCCCCAACACCGGGGAGCTGTTTTTT; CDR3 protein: CATSWSSPNTGELFF
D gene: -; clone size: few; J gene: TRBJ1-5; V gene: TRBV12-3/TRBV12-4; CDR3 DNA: TGTGCCAGCAGAGTCACGGCAGGCCCCAATCAGCCCCAGCATTTT; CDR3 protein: CASRVTAGPNQPQHF
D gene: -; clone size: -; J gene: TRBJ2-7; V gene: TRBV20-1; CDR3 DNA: TGCAGTGCTAAGGGGTGGAGCTCCTACGAGCAGTACTTC; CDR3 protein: CSAKGWSSYEQYF
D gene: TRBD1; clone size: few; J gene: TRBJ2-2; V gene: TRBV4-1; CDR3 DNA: TGCGCCAGTCAGACCGGGACAGGGGGGATCGGGACCGGGGAGCTGTTTTTT; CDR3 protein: CASQTGTGGIGTGELFF
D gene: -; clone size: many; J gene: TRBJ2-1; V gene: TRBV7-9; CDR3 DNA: TGTGCCAGCAGCTTACATCGTACTAGCAATGAGCAGTTCTTC; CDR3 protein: CASSLHRTSNEQFF
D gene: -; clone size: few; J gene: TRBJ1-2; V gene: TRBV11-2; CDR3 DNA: TGTGCCAGCACGTTACAGGGTGGAGGCTATGGCTACACCTTC; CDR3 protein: CASTLQGGGYGYTF
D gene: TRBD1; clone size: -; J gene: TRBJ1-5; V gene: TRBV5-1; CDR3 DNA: TGCGCCAGCAGTCCCGGGACAGGGGGCTTGGAGCCCCAGCATTTT; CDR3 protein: CASSPGTGGLEPQHF
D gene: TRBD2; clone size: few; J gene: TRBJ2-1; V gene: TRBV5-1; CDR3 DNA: TGCGCCAGCAGGGCAAGGTCTAGCGGCAATGAGCAGTTCTTC; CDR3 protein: CASRARSSGNEQFF
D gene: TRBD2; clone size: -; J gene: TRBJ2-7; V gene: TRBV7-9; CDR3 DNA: TGTGCCAGCAGCCGGACTAGCGGGAGTACCCCCGCCTACGAGCAGTACTTC; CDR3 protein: CASSRTSGSTPAYEQYF
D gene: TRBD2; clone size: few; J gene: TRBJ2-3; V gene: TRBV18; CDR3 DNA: TGTGCCAGCTCACTCCAGACTAGCGGGGAGACAGATACGCAGTATTTT; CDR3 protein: CASSLQTSGETDTQYF
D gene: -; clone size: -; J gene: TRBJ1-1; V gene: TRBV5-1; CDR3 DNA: TGCGCCAGCAGCACCGGGGGGCTTGGGGCTTTCTTT; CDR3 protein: CASSTGGLGAFF
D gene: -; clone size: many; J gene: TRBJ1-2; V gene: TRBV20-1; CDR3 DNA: TGCAGTGCTAATCTCGCAGGGCGTAAAAATGGCTACACCTTC; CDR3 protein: CSANLAGRKNGYTF
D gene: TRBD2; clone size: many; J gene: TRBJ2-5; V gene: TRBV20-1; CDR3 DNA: TGCAGTGCTAGGTGGCGGGGGAACCAAGAGACCCAGTACTTC; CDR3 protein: CSARWRGNQETQYF
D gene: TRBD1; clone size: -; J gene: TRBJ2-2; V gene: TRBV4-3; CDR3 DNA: TGCGCCAGCAGCCAGGCTGACAGGGCCTACACCGGGGAGCTGTTTTTT; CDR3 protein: CASSQADRAYTGELFF